This entry features one T cell receptor (beta chain) sequence. Its antigen is currently unknown. Noted treatment: oral pan-JAK inhibitor, 5-10 mg twice daily. PBMC-derived CD4+ and CD8+ T cells were sorted. Investigators isolated RNA and reverse transcribed it into cDNA to act as the sequencing template. Sequencing was performed with immunoSEQ multiplex PCR; in TCRdb, only in-frame clones are kept and a portion is missing. The sample includes fewer than 200,000 clones, less than 75% of them seen just once. The data were obtained in a study of CD8+ T cells in alopecia areata. Study information: Percent affected scalp area, the SALT score, rated treated patients' severity. Findings and limits, study-wide: Among the cells sequenced in scalp samples are also the resident alphabeta T cells of normal skin. Numerous expanded lesional clones remained in scalp and blood during tofacitinib.

The CDR3 runs 14 residues. V was pared by 2 bases and J by 2 bases, with 10 bases between. Germline CDR1 reads MNHEY; CDR2 reads SMNVEV (reference sequence). The sequencing here drew on CD4+ T cells sorted from blood, taken between weeks 55 and 70, from a patient treated with tofacitinib. The J gene is TRBJ2-7, the V gene TRBV27; unclear D gene. This receptor was obtained from a human donor with alopecia areata. CDR3 sequence reads: CASSLTNPAYEQYF. The CDR3 region has the DNA TGTGCCAGCAGTTTAACCAATCCGGCCTACGAGCAGTACTTC.